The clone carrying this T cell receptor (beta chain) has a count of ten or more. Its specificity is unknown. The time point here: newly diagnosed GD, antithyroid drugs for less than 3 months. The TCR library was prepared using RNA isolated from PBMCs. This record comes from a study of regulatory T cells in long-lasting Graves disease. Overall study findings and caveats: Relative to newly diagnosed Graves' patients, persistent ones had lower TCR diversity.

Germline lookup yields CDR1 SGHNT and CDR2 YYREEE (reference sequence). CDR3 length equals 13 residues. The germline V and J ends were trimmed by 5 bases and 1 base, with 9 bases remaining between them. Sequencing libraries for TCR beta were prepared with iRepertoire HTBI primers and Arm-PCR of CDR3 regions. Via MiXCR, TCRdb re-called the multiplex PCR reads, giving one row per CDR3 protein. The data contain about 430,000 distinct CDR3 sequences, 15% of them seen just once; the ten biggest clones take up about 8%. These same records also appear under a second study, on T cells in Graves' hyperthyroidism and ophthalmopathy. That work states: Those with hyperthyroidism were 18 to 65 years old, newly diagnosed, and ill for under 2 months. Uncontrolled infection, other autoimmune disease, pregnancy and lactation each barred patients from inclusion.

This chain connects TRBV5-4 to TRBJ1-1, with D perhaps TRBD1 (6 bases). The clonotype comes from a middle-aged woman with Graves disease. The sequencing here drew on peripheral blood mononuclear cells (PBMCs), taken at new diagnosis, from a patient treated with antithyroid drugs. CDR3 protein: CASRQGGNTEAFF. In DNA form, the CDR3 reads TGTGCCAGCAGGCAAGGGGGGAACACTGAAGCTTTCTTT.